The 10 T cell receptor beta chains reported below all come from one sample, sequenced in a study of blood T cell repertoires in COVID-19 (dated by TCRdb to 2019 to 2021). The library came from the immunoSEQ multiplex PCR assay. In its TCRdb copy, this immuneACCESS table keeps in-frame sequences only and misses some clones. Where compared with another copy, unresolved V genes explain less than half of these, and the others have no known cause. Here the sample has about 140,000 clones; almost 80% occur a single time. The top ten clonotypes cover 2.5% to 3.5% of the sample. Sequencing was done on a sample of PBMCs or T cells enriched from blood (not recorded which). The receptors were gathered from a woman between 50 and 59 years old who had recovered from COVID-19.

The chain links TRBV7-6 to TRBJ1-4; 7 bases agree with TRBD1. The CDR3 has 15 amino acids. Per germline, CDR1 SGHVS and CDR2 FNYEAQ. V gave up 5 bases and J gave up 7 bases; unmatched junction bases: 10. The CDR3 DNA reads as TGTGCCAGCAGCAAGGGGGCCAGCCGGAGTGAAAAACTGTTTTTT. Protein sequence: CASSKGASRSEKLFF. The variable domain in full, completed from reference TRBV7-6 and TRBJ1-4, reads GAGVSQSPRYKVTKRGQDVALRCDPISGHVSLYWYRQALGQGPEFLTYFNYEAQQDKSGLPNDRFSAERPEGSISTLTIQRTEQRDSAMYRCASSKGASRSEKLFFGSGTQLSVL.

The chain combines TRBV29-1 with TRBJ2-1; 8 bases are a match to TRBD2. The CDR3 spans 14 residues. The J segment lost 6 bases and the V segment lost 5 bases, leaving 9 bases of the junction unmatched. Looked up from germline, CDR1 is SQVTM and CDR2 is ANQGSEA. The CDR3 coding sequence is TGCAGCGTTACCTGGAGCGGGGGAAGCAATGAGCAGTTCTTC. Translated, it gives CSVTWSGGSNEQFF.

The J gene is TRBJ2-1, the V gene TRBV28; 8 bases match TRBD2. The V gene's germline CDR1 is MDHEN and CDR2 SYDVKM. This CDR3 is built from 15 residues. V was clipped by 6 bases and J by 1 base; unmatched bases: 5. The CDR3 loop reads CASSPSGRSYNEQFF. The CDR3 DNA sequence: TGTGCCAGCAGCCCAAGCGGGAGATCCTACAATGAGCAGTTCTTC.

This clone was recorded once. The rearrangement joins TRBV28 to TRBJ1-1, with 8 bases identical to TRBD1. V dropped 4 bases and J dropped 0; count of bases not matched to a gene: 10. The CDR3 runs to 17 residues. Germline CDR1 MDHEN, CDR2 SYDVKM. The CDR3 DNA reads as TGTGCCAGCAGTTCTCTTCAGGGGGCAGGAGTGAACACTGAAGCTTTCTTT. This translates into CASSSLQGAGVNTEAFF. The full variable domain, rest sourced from reference TRBV28 and TRBJ1-1, is DVKVTQSSRYLVKRTGEKVFLECVQDMDHENMFWYRQDPGLGLRLIYFSYDVKMKEKGDIPEGYSVSREKKERFSLILESASTNQTSMYLCASSSLQGAGVNTEAFFGQGTRLTVV.

The V call is TRBV12-3 or TRBV12-4, the J call TRBJ2-5, with TRBD1 matching over 7 bases. Unmatched junction bases numbered 3, after V lost 6 bases and J lost 5 bases. There are 12 residues in the CDR3. In nucleotides, the CDR3 is TGTGCCAGCAGCCGGGACAGTGAGACCCAGTACTTC. Protein sequence: CASSRDSETQYF.

The sample holds a few counts of this clone. The genes are TRBV5-6 and TRBJ2-2, with a weak D call TRBD2 (6 bases). Germline loops: CDR1 SGHDT, CDR2 YYEEEE. The CDR3 is 12 residues long. The CDR3 DNA reads as TGTGCAGGCGGGGTCGGCGGCGGGGAGCTGTTTTTT. The encoded protein is CAGGVGGGELFF.

A single count supports this clone. The chain recombines TRBV6-5 with TRBJ2-5; maybe TRBD2 (6 bases). The CDR3 consists of 13 residues. V lost 10 bases, J lost 1 base, and 13 bases lay in between. CDR1 is MNHEY, CDR2 SVGAGI, per germline. The CDR3, as DNA: TGTGCCACCGGCGGGGCCGGCCAAGAGACCCAGTACTTC. Its protein product is CATGGAGQETQYF.

This CDR3 is CAWNPLDRLYEQYF. The CDR3 region has the DNA TGTGCCTGGAACCCCCTGGACAGACTCTACGAGCAGTACTTC. The V and J genes are TRBV30 and TRBJ2-7; weak D call: TRBD1 (6 bases). Germline-derived CDR1 and CDR2 are GTSNPN and SVGIG (reference sequence). The V gene lost 4 bases and the J gene lost 3 bases, with 16 bases spanning the gap. CDR3 length: 14 residues.

This CDR3 is CASSRRQNEAFF. The CDR3 nucleotides are TGTGCCAGCAGTAGGAGACAGAATGAAGCTTTCTTT. The chain couples TRBV6-5 to TRBJ1-1, with D perhaps TRBD1 (5 bases). CDR1 MNHEY and CDR2 SVGAGI come from the germline V gene. V lost 5 bases and J lost 7, with 11 bases in between. This CDR3 is built from 12 residues.

V and J are TRBV6-2 or TRBV6-3 and TRBJ2-3; TRBD1 is a possible D gene (6 bases). V lost 5 bases and J 7 bases, leaving 13 bases between the germline ends. From germline, CDR1 is MNHEY and CDR2 SVGEGT. This CDR3 is built from 13 residues. The CDR3 loop is CASSIQGRHTQYF. The DNA of the CDR3 is TGTGCCAGCAGTATACAGGGTAGGCATACGCAGTATTTT.